One T cell receptor beta chain is described in this entry. Its antigen is currently unknown. The identical CDR3 is also encoded by other nucleotide sequences in the sample. The sequenced template was cDNA made from the entire isolated RNA. TCRdb's table, derived via immunoSEQ multiplex PCR, lists solely in-frame clones and lacks some. The table includes almost 350,000 clones, over 7% detected once. This sample is part of a study of beta chain features in type 1 diabetes. Points from the study as a whole: In all four CD4+ subsets, TCRB CDR3 length was significantly, moderately reduced in type 1 diabetes.

This TCR came from a man aged 25 to 40 with type 1 diabetes. Source material: central memory CD4+ T cells from blood.

CDR3 protein: CASSPPGQLNTGELFF. The CDR3 DNA reads as TGTGCCAGCTCACCACCGGGGCAGCTGAACACCGGGGAGCTGTTTTTT. V usage is TRBV18 and J usage is TRBJ2-2; possible D gene TRBD1, 5 bases. Looked up from germline, CDR1 is KGHSH and CDR2 is LQKENI. Trimming stripped 0 bases from V and 1 base from J, with 9 bases between. CDR3 length equals 16 residues.